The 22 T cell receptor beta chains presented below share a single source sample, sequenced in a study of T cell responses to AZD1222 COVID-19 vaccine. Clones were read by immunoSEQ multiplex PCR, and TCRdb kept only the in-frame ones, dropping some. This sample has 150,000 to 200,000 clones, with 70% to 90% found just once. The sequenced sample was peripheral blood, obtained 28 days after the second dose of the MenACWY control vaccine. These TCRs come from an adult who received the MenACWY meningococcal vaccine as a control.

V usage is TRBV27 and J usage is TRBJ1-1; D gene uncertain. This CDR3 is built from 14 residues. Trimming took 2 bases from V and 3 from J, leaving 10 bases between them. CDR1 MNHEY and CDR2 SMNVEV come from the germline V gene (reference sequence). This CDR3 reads CASSLRVGDTEAFF. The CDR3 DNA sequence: TGTGCCAGCAGTTTACGGGTAGGAGACACTGAAGCTTTCTTT.

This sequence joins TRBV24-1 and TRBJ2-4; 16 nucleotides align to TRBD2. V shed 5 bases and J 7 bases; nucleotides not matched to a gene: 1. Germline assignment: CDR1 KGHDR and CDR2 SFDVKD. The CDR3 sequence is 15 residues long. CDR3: CATSGGLAGGNIQYF. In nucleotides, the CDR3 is TGTGCCACCAGTGGGGGACTAGCGGGAGGGAACATTCAGTACTTC.

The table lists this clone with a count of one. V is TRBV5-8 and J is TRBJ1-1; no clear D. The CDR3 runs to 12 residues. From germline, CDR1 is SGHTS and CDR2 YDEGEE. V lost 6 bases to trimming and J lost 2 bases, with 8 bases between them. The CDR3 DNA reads TGTGCCAGCATCGCACCTAACACTGAAGCTTTCTTT. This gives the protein CASIAPNTEAFF.

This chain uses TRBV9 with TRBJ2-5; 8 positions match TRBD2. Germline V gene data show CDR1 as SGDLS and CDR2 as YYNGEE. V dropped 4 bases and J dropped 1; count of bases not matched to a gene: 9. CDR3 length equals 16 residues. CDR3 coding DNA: TGTGCCAGCAGCCCCCACAGCGGGAGCGGCCAAGAGACCCAGTACTTC. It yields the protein CASSPHSGSGQETQYF. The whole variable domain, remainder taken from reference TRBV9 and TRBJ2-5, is DSGVTQTPKHLITATGQRVTLRCSPRSGDLSVYWYQQSLDQGLQFLIQYYNGEERAKGNILERFSAQQFPDLHSELNLSSLELGDSALYFCASSPHSGSGQETQYFGPGTRLLVL.

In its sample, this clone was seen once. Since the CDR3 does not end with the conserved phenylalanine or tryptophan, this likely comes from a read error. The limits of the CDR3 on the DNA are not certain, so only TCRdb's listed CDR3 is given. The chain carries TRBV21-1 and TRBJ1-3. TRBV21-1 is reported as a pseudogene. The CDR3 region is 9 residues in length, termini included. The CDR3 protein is CASSKRVEL.

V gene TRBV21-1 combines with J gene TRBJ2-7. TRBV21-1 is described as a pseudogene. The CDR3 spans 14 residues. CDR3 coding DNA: TGTGCCAGCAGGTGGGACACCCCGGAGGGCGAGCAGTACTTC. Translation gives CASRWDTPEGEQYF.

The CDR3 spells CAWRRLGGYTF. In DNA form, the CDR3 reads TGTGCCTGGAGGCGACTGGGGGGCTACACCTTC. The V gene is TRBV30, the J gene TRBJ1-2, with unresolved D. The germline V and J ends were trimmed by 3 bases and 8 bases, with 10 bases remaining between them. The V gene's germline CDR1 is GTSNPN and CDR2 SVGIG (reference sequence). The CDR3 sequence is 11 residues long.

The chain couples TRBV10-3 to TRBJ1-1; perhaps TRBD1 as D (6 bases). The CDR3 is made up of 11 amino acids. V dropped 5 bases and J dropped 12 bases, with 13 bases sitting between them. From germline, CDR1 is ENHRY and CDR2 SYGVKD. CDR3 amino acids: CAISSAGATFF. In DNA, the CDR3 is TGTGCCATCAGTTCAGCAGGGGCTACTTTCTTT.

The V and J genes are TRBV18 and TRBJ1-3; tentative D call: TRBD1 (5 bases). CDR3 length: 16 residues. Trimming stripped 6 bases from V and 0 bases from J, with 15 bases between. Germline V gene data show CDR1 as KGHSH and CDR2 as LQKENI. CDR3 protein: CASSPRDGTSGNTIYF. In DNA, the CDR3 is TGTGCCAGCTCCCCCCGGGACGGCACCTCTGGAAACACCATATATTTT.

The CDR3 DNA reads TGTGCCTGGAGTGGTAGAACTAGCGGGAGGACCACCGGGGAGCTGTTTTTT. As protein: CAWSGRTSGRTTGELFF. The rearrangement joins TRBV30 to TRBJ2-2, with TRBD2 matching over 12 bases. This CDR3 comprises 17 residues. Per the germline V gene, CDR1 is GTSNPN and CDR2 is SVGIG (reference sequence). J lost 4 bases, V lost 1 base, and 7 bases had no gene match.

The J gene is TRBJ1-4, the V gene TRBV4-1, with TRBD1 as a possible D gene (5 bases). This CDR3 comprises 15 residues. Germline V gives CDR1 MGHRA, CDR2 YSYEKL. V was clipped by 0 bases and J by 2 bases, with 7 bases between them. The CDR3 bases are TGCGCCAGCAGCCAAGACAGGGTGACTAATGAAAAACTGTTTTTT. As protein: CASSQDRVTNEKLFF.

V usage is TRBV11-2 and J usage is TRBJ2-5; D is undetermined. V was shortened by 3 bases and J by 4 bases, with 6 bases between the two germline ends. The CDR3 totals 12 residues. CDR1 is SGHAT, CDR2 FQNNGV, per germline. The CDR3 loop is CASSFGLETQYF. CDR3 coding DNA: TGTGCCAGCAGCTTCGGCCTAGAGACCCAGTACTTC.

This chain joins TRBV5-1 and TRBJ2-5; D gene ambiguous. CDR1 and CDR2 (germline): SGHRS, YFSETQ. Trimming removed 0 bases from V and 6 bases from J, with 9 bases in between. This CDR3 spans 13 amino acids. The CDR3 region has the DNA TGCGCCAGCAGCTTGGCACAGATGCAGACCCAGTACTTC. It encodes CASSLAQMQTQYF.

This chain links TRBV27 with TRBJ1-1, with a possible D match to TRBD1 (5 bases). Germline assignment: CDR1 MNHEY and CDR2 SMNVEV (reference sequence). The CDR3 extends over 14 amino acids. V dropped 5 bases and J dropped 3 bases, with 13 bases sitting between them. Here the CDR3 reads CASSKGLYHTEAFF. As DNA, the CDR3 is TGTGCCAGCAGTAAGGGGTTGTATCACACTGAAGCTTTCTTT.

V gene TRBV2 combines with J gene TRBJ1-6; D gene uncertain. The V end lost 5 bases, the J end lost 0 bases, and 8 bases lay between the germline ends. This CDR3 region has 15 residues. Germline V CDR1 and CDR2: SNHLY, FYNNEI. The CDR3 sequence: CASSLGNSYNSPLHF. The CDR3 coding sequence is TGTGCCAGCAGTCTTGGAAACTCCTATAATTCACCCCTCCACTTT.

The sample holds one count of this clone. As DNA, the CDR3 is TGTGCCATCAGTGAATTGAACACCGGGGAGCTGTTTTTT. Translation gives CAISELNTGELFF. The chain combines TRBV10-3 with TRBJ2-2, with no clear D. Trimming left V 3 bases short and J 1 base short, with 3 bases between. Germline V lookup: CDR1 ENHRY, CDR2 SYGVKD. The CDR3 is made up of 13 amino acids.

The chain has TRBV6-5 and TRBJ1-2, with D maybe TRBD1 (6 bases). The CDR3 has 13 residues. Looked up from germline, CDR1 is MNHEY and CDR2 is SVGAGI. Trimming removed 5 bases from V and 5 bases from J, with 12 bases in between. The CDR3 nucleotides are TGTGCCAGCAGTCAGGACAGAAATTATGGCTACACCTTC. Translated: CASSQDRNYGYTF.

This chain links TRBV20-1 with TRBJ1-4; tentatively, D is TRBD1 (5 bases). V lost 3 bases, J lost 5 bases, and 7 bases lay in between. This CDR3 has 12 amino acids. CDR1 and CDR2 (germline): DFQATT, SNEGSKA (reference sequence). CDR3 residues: CSASRQNEKLFF. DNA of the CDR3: TGCAGTGCTAGTCGACAGAATGAAAAACTGTTTTTT.

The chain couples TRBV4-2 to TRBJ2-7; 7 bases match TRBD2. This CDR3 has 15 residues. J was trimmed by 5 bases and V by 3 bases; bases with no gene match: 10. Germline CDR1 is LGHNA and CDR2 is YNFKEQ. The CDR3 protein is CASSHLGTTIHEQYF. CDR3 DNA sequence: TGTGCCAGCAGCCACCTGGGGACTACAATTCACGAGCAGTACTTC.

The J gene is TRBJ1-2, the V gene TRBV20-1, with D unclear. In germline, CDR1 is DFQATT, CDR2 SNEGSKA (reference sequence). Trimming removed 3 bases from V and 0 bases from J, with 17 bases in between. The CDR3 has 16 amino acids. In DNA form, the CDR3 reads TGCAGTGCTAGTGGGTCCCAGACGGGCGCTAACTATGGCTACACCTTC. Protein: CSASGSQTGANYGYTF.

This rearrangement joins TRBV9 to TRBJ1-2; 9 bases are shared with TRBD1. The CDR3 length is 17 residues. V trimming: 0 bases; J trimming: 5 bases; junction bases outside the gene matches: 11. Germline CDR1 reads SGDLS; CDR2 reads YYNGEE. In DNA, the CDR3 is TGTGCCAGCAGCGTAGGGGGATCCGGGACAGGGATTTATGGCTACACCTTC. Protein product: CASSVGGSGTGIYGYTF.

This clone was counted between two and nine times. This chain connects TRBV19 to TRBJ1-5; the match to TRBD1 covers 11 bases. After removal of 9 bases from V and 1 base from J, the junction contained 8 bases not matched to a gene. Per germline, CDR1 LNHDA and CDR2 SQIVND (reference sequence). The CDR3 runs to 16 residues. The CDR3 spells CASGTGGMRSNQPQHF. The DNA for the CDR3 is TGTGCCAGCGGGACAGGGGGGATGCGGAGCAATCAGCCCCAGCATTTT.